These 29 T cell receptor beta chains share one sample of origin, sequenced in a study of cytomegalovirus exposure and HLA in healthy donors. 13 Jbeta primers and 60 Vbeta primers were used for the PCR. The table came from immunoSEQ multiplex PCR; TCRdb's copy has only in-frame clones and leaves some out. The sample has fewer than 35,000 clones, and its top ten clones hold around 5%. The specimen was PBMCs. These TCRs come from a female donor in good health and CMV-seronegative.

Turning to this clone: Distinct nucleotide sequences in the sample also encode this CDR3. The rearrangement uses TRBV11-2 and TRBJ2-7; D is ambiguous. Trimming cost V 2 bases and J 0 bases, with 5 bases left between them. The germline V gene encodes CDR1 SGHAT and CDR2 FQNNGV. The CDR3 has 13 amino acids. The CDR3 reads CASSLSHSYEQYF. CDR3 nucleotide sequence: TGTGCCAGCAGCTTAAGCCACTCCTACGAGCAGTACTTC.

The chain couples TRBV14 to TRBJ1-2; possible D gene TRBD1, 5 bases. The germline gives CDR1 SGHDN, CDR2 FVKESK. There are 15 residues in the CDR3. V dropped 3 bases and J dropped 8 bases, with 19 bases sitting between them. The CDR3 loop is CASSQDIITVGGYTF. The DNA of the CDR3 is TGTGCCAGCAGCCAGGACATCATAACAGTGGGGGGCTACACCTTC.

This chain links TRBV9 with TRBJ1-6, with D perhaps TRBD1 (6 bases). CDR1 is SGDLS and CDR2 is YYNGEE in the germline V gene. The V gene lost 0 bases and the J gene lost 9 bases, with 10 bases spanning the gap. The CDR3 runs to 14 residues. The CDR3 protein is CASSVEGGTSPLHF. CDR3 coding DNA: TGTGCCAGCAGCGTAGAGGGGGGGACTTCACCCCTCCACTTT.

This rearrangement joins TRBV10-1 to TRBJ2-1, with 7 bases lining up with TRBD1. The trim removed 2 bases at V and 0 bases at J, leaving 10 bases unmatched. The length of the CDR3 is 18 residues. Germline lookup yields CDR1 WNHNN and CDR2 SYGVQD (reference sequence). CDR3 bases: TGCGCCAGCAGTGAGGAACCAAACTGGACAGGCTCCTACAATGAGCAGTTCTTC. Protein sequence: CASSEEPNWTGSYNEQFF.

The V gene is TRBV7-9, the J gene TRBJ2-1; 10 nucleotides match TRBD2. The CDR3 consists of 15 residues. The ends lost 3 bases at V and 6 bases at J; junction bases unmatched: 5. Germline V gene lookup returns CDR1 SEHNR and CDR2 FQNEAQ (reference sequence). CDR3 sequence (DNA): TGTGCCAGCAGCTTTTTAGCGGGGGGAGGCAATGAGCAGTTCTTC. The encoded protein is CASSFLAGGGNEQFF.

The CDR3 reads CASSLARGNGNTIYF. The CDR3 nucleotides are TGTGCCAGCAGCTTGGCCAGGGGAAATGGAAACACCATATATTTT. The chain combines TRBV5-4 with TRBJ1-3, with TRBD1 as a possible D gene (6 bases). Germline V gives CDR1 SGHNT, CDR2 YYREEE (reference sequence). Trimming took 0 bases from V and 3 from J, leaving 10 bases between them. CDR3 length: 15 residues.

This rearrangement joins TRBV19 to TRBJ1-5, with a weak D call TRBD1 (5 bases). V was shortened by 7 bases and J by 2 bases, with 15 bases between the two germline ends. The CDR3 runs 15 residues. CDR1 is LNHDA, CDR2 SQIVND, per germline (reference sequence). As DNA, the CDR3 is TGTGCCAGTACTCACCGTCAAGGGGGCAATCAGCCCCAGCATTTT. Protein product: CASTHRQGGNQPQHF.

The chain's CDR3 is CASSVGLAGGTTNTGELFF. CDR3 in DNA: TGTGCCAGCAGCGTAGGACTAGCGGGGGGTACTACGAACACCGGGGAGCTGTTTTTT. The V gene is TRBV9, the J gene TRBJ2-2; 13 bases match TRBD2. Germline CDR1 and CDR2: SGDLS and YYNGEE. This CDR3 spans 19 amino acids. Trimming at V came to 0 bases and at J to 0 bases, leaving 5 bases not matched to a gene.

This sequence joins TRBV29-1 and TRBJ2-7; TRBD1 agrees at 9 bases. From germline, CDR1 is SQVTM and CDR2 ANQGSEA. V gave up 1 base and J gave up 6 bases; unmatched junction bases: 10. There are 15 residues in the CDR3. CDR3 DNA sequence: TGCAGCGTTGAAGTAGAACAGGGGGCGCGTGGCGAGCAGTACTTC. Protein sequence: CSVEVEQGARGEQYF.

The chain has TRBV10-3 and TRBJ1-5; D uncertain. This CDR3 spans 10 amino acids. The germline gives CDR1 ENHRY, CDR2 SYGVKD. The CDR3 loop reads CLSSNQPQHF. The CDR3 DNA is TGTCTATCTAGCAATCAGCCCCAGCATTTT.

The chain's CDR3 is CASSPQGNSPLHF. For the CDR3, the DNA is TGCGCCAGCAGTCCACAGGGGAATTCACCCCTCCACTTT. The chain combines TRBV10-1 with TRBJ1-6, with 7 bases that match TRBD1. The J segment lost 7 bases and the V segment lost 5 bases, leaving 2 bases of the junction unmatched. The CDR3 runs 13 residues. CDR1 WNHNN and CDR2 SYGVQD come from the germline V gene (reference sequence).

The chain combines TRBV2 with TRBJ2-3; 9 bases map to TRBD2. The germline gives CDR1 SNHLY, CDR2 FYNNEI. The CDR3 has 14 amino acids. V lost 5 bases and J lost 3; bases outside the gene matches: 3. CDR3 amino acids: CASSKTSGTDTQYF. DNA for the CDR3: TGTGCCAGCAGTAAGACTAGCGGTACAGATACGCAGTATTTT.

This chain uses TRBV7-2 with TRBJ2-7; 7 nucleotides agree with TRBD1. CDR1 and CDR2 from the germline V gene are SGHTA and FQGNSA. V gave up 2 bases and J gave up 3 bases; unmatched junction bases: 7. The CDR3 totals 15 residues. The CDR3 DNA reads as TGTGCCAGCAGCTTATATGGGGACAGCTTCTACGAGCAGTACTTC. It codes for CASSLYGDSFYEQYF. Looking up the rest from reference TRBV7-2 and TRBJ2-7 gives the full variable domain: GAGVSQSPSNKVTEKGKDVELRCDPISGHTALYWYRQSLGQGLEFLIYFQGNSAPDKSGLPSDRFSAERTGGSVSTLTIQRTQQEDSAVYLCASSLYGDSFYEQYFGPGTRLTVT.

The chain couples TRBV7-3 to TRBJ2-5, with TRBD2 matching over 10 bases. The J call may be in error: the DNA end matches TRBJ2-7 better. The germline CDR1 and CDR2 sequences are SGHTA and FQGTGA. This CDR3 region has 14 residues. The CDR3 DNA follows: TGTGCCAGCAGCCCGAGCGGGGGGGCTTACGAGCAGTACTTC. This codes for CASSPSGGAYEQYF.

V is TRBV9 and J is TRBJ1-5, with D hard to call. The length of the CDR3 is 15 residues. The germline V gene has CDR1 SGDLS and CDR2 YYNGEE. The V end lost 4 bases, the J end lost 0 bases, and 11 bases lay between the germline ends. Here the CDR3 DNA reads TGTGCCAGCAGCCCCCTCGCAGATAGCAATCAGCCCCAGCATTTT. It specifies CASSPLADSNQPQHF.

The chain joins TRBV6-9 to TRBJ1-6; TRBD1 is a possible D gene (5 bases). V gave up 4 bases and J gave up 11 bases, with 18 bases separating them. Germline CDR1 reads MNHGY; CDR2 reads SVAAGI. The CDR3 spans 15 residues. CDR3: CASSLGGSPRPPLHF. The DNA for the CDR3 is TGTGCCAGCAGTTTGGGGGGGTCCCCAAGGCCACCCCTCCACTTT.

The gene calls are TRBV7-6 and TRBJ2-3; a possible D gene is TRBD1 (6 bases). Trimming stripped 5 bases from V and 3 bases from J, with 9 bases between. CDR1 SGHVS and CDR2 FNYEAQ come from the germline V gene. This CDR3 contains 13 residues. CDR3 amino acids: CASSPQGTDTQYF. Written as DNA, the CDR3 is TGTGCCAGCAGCCCGCAGGGGACAGATACGCAGTATTTT.

Its frequency marks this clone as medium-sized. The chain uses TRBV7-9 and TRBJ1-6; 8 nucleotides align to TRBD1. The length of the CDR3 is 14 residues. With V trimmed by 7 bases and J by 6 bases, 5 bases remained unmatched. Germline lookup yields CDR1 SEHNR and CDR2 FQNEAQ (reference sequence). CDR3 sequence: CASNPGQANSPLHF. CDR3 DNA: TGTGCCAGCAACCCGGGACAGGCTAATTCACCCCTCCACTTT. The full variable domain, in which reference TRBV7-9 and TRBJ1-6 provide the parts outside the CDR3, is DTGVSQNPRHKITKRGQNVTFRCDPISEHNRLYWYRQTLGQGPEFLTYFQNEAQLEKSRLLSDRFSAERPKGSFSTLEIQRTEQGDSAMYLCASNPGQANSPLHFGNGTRLTVT.

The V call is TRBV2, the J call TRBJ2-3, with D perhaps matching TRBD1 (5 bases). The V end was cut by 5 bases, the J end by 0 bases, with 6 bases between. Germline V CDR1 and CDR2: SNHLY, FYNNEI. The CDR3 consists of 13 residues. The CDR3 coding sequence is TGTGCCAGCAGTCAGGGTAGCACAGATACGCAGTATTTT. Its protein product is CASSQGSTDTQYF.

The V call is TRBV5-6, the J call TRBJ1-1; possibly TRBD1 for D (5 bases). CDR1 is SGHDT, CDR2 YYEEEE, per germline. Trimming took off 4 bases at V and 0 bases at J, with 10 bases between the two ends. The CDR3 covers 14 residues. The CDR3 bases are TGTGCCAGCAGCCAGCGGGGCGTGAACACTGAAGCTTTCTTT. Protein: CASSQRGVNTEAFF.

The chain links TRBV28 to TRBJ2-7, with 8 positions matching TRBD2. CDR1 is MDHEN and CDR2 is SYDVKM in the germline V gene. V was clipped by 5 bases and J by 2 bases; unmatched bases: 5. This CDR3 contains 14 residues. The CDR3 nucleotides read TGTGCCAGCAGTGAGCGGGGGTCTACCTACGAGCAGTACTTC. Protein product: CASSERGSTYEQYF.

The chain uses TRBV4-1 and TRBJ1-4; possibly TRBD1 for D (5 bases). The CDR3 runs 15 residues. CDR1 and CDR2 (germline): MGHRA, YSYEKL. Trimming left V 4 bases short and J 5 bases short, with 14 bases between. The CDR3 region has the DNA TGCGCCAGCAGCCGTCGGGGGGGGGAGAATGAAAAACTGTTTTTT. Translated: CASSRRGGENEKLFF.

J is TRBJ1-6 and V is TRBV5-5, with 7 bases matching TRBD1. V shed 0 bases and J 7 bases; nucleotides not matched to a gene: 10. The CDR3 covers 17 residues. Germline lookup yields CDR1 SGHKS and CDR2 YYEKEE (reference sequence). DNA for the CDR3: TGTGCCAGCAGCTTGGGAATGGCAGGGGGTTGGAATTCACCCCTCCACTTT. Translated: CASSLGMAGGWNSPLHF. Combining the CDR3 with reference TRBV5-5 and TRBJ1-6 gives the whole variable domain DAGVTQSPTHLIKTRGQQVTLRCSPISGHKSVSWYQQVLGQGPQFIFQYYEKEERGRGNFPDRFSARQFPNYSSELNVNALLLGDSALYLCASSLGMAGGWNSPLHFGNGTRLTVT.

The CDR3 sequence: CASSAITGNSPLHF. The CDR3 DNA reads as TGTGCCAGCAGCGCTATAACGGGTAATTCACCCCTCCACTTT. The genes are TRBV5-6 and TRBJ1-6; no definite D call. The V end was cut by 4 bases, the J end by 6 bases, with 11 bases between. There are 14 residues in the CDR3. Germline V gene data show CDR1 as SGHDT and CDR2 as YYEEEE.

J is TRBJ1-2 and V is TRBV2, with D maybe TRBD1 (6 bases). Germline loops: CDR1 SNHLY, CDR2 FYNNEI. CDR3 size: 12 residues. The ends were cut back, 8 bases at V and 8 bases at J, with 15 bases in the middle. The CDR3 DNA reads TGTGCCAGCTCAGGGGTCTTATGGGGCTACACCTTC. Encoded protein: CASSGVLWGYTF. The variable domain in full, with the rest retrieved from reference TRBV2 and TRBJ1-2, is EPEVTQTPSHQVTQMGQEVILRCVPISNHLYFYWYRQILGQKVEFLVSFYNNEISEKSEIFDDQFSVERPDGSNFTLKIRSTKLEDSAMYFCASSGVLWGYTFGSGTRLTVV.

The chain joins TRBV4-1 to TRBJ1-5, with D possibly being TRBD1 (6 bases). The CDR3 is made up of 15 amino acids. From germline, CDR1 is MGHRA and CDR2 YSYEKL. V gave up 1 base and J gave up 6 bases, with 13 bases separating them. CDR3 bases: TGCGCCAGCAGCCAAGCAGGTACAGGGAGTCAGCCCCAGCATTTT. Encoded protein: CASSQAGTGSQPQHF.

The genes are TRBV4-2 and TRBJ1-2; D is undetermined. The CDR3 sequence is 14 residues long. V was shortened by 0 bases and J by 3 bases, with 8 bases between the two germline ends. Germline V CDR1 and CDR2: LGHNA, YNFKEQ. The CDR3 DNA is TGTGCCAGCAGCCAAGATACCCGAGACTATGGCTACACCTTC. Its protein product is CASSQDTRDYGYTF.

The chain combines TRBV19 with TRBJ2-2, with 10 bases matching TRBD1. Germline CDR1 reads LNHDA; CDR2 reads SQIVND (reference sequence). With 6 bases clipped from V and 6 bases from J, the junction kept 7 bases outside the gene matches. CDR3 length: 15 residues. The CDR3 sequence: CASRTGQGTAGELFF. The CDR3 DNA reads as TGTGCCAGTAGAACGGGACAGGGGACCGCCGGGGAGCTGTTTTTT.

The chain joins TRBV5-1 to TRBJ1-4; D is possibly TRBD1 (5 bases). With 6 bases removed from V and 8 bases from J, the gap between germline ends came to 17 bases. The CDR3 is made up of 14 amino acids. The germline CDR1 and CDR2 sequences are SGHRS and YFSETQ. The chain's CDR3 is CASNKGTLAEKLFF. CDR3 nucleotide sequence: TGCGCCAGCAATAAGGGGACTCTGGCGGAAAAACTGTTTTTT. The complete variable domain, with remaining parts taken from reference TRBV5-1 and TRBJ1-4, reads KAGVTQTPRYLIKTRGQQVTLSCSPISGHRSVSWYQQTPGQGLQFLFEYFSETQRNKGNFPGRFSGRQFSNSRSEMNVSTLELGDSALYLCASNKGTLAEKLFFGSGTQLSVL.